The 11 T cell receptor beta chains presented below share a single source sample, sequenced in a study of T cells in Graves' hyperthyroidism and ophthalmopathy. RNA transcripts yielded amplified TCR beta CDR3 regions. First-round RT-PCR with HTBI primers amplified the TCR CDR3 region. From the multiplex PCR reads, TCRdb called clonotypes with MiXCR, one entry per CDR3 protein. The sample consists of about 700,000 distinct CDR3 sequences, about 15% of them appearing once. The specimen sequenced was blood. The receptors shown here come from a woman under 30 with Graves' hyperthyroidism.

The chain links TRBV7-9 to TRBJ2-6; 8 positions agree with TRBD2. The junction had 11 bases not matched to a gene; V was cut back by 5 bases and J by 2 bases. CDR1 and CDR2 (germline): SEHNR, FQNEAQ (reference sequence). CDR3 size: 18 residues. The CDR3 reads CASSEKREFFTGANVLTF. The CDR3 coding sequence is TGTGCCAGCAGCGAAAAGCGGGAGTTTTTCACTGGGGCCAACGTCCTGACTTTC. Drawing the rest from reference TRBV7-9 and TRBJ2-6, the complete variable domain is DTGVSQNPRHKITKRGQNVTFRCDPISEHNRLYWYRQTLGQGPEFLTYFQNEAQLEKSRLLSDRFSAERPKGSFSTLEIQRTEQGDSAMYLCASSEKREFFTGANVLTFGAGSRLTVL.

This clonotype came up a few times. The rearrangement links TRBV28 to TRBJ1-6, with D tentatively TRBD1 (5 bases). This CDR3 has 18 residues. The V end lost 3 bases, the J end lost 0 bases, and 15 bases lay between the germline ends. Germline-derived CDR1 and CDR2 are MDHEN and SYDVKM. For the CDR3, the DNA is TGTGCCAGCAGTTTGGCCCCGGGGGAGAGCTCCTATAATTCACCCCTCCACTTT. It codes for CASSLAPGESSYNSPLHF.

This clonotype was seen repeatedly, ten times or more. This chain joins TRBV20-1 and TRBJ2-1, with 8 bases lining up with TRBD2. J lost 7 bases, V lost 6 bases, and 14 bases had no gene match. There are 15 residues in the CDR3. CDR1 and CDR2 from the germline V gene are DFQATT and SNEGSKA (reference sequence). The CDR3: CSAKGAKGTSNEQFF. The CDR3 DNA reads as TGCAGTGCGAAGGGCGCGAAGGGGACTAGTAATGAGCAGTTCTTC.

This clonotype has at least ten counts. The V call is TRBV2, the J call TRBJ2-1; 12 positions agree with TRBD2. The V gene's germline CDR1 is SNHLY and CDR2 FYNNEI. Trimming cost V 6 bases and J 2 bases; bases outside gene matches: 8. This CDR3 is built from 17 residues. CDR3 nucleotides: TGTGCCAGCAGACCTCGGACTAGCGGGAAAACCTACAATGAGCAGTTCTTC. Residues: CASRPRTSGKTYNEQFF.

This clonotype showed up many times. V gene TRBV18 combines with J gene TRBJ2-7, with TRBD2 matching 9 bases. Germline assignment: CDR1 KGHSH and CDR2 LQKENI. CDR3 length equals 16 residues. Unmatched junction bases numbered 13, after V lost 8 bases and J lost 2 bases. The CDR3 DNA is TGTGCCAGCCTCCAAGTACTCGCGGGAGGGGCCTACGAGCAGTACTTC. Its translation: CASLQVLAGGAYEQYF.

This clonotype was recorded at least ten times. J is TRBJ2-1 and V is TRBV30; D may match TRBD1 or TRBD2 (5 bases each). The CDR3 has 13 residues. V was pared by 5 bases and J by 7 bases, with 15 bases between. Looked up from germline, CDR1 is GTSNPN and CDR2 is SVGIG (reference sequence). The chain's CDR3 is CAWGRDQKNEQFF. The CDR3 region has the DNA TGTGCCTGGGGAAGGGACCAAAAAAATGAGCAGTTCTTC. Drawing the rest from reference TRBV30 and TRBJ2-1, the complete variable domain is SQTIHQWPATLVQPVGSPLSLECTVEGTSNPNLYWYRQAAGRGLQLLFYSVGIGQISSEVPQNLSASRPQDRQFILSSKKLLLSDSGFYLCAWGRDQKNEQFFGPGTRLTVL.

This clonotype was counted only a few times. The gene calls are TRBV6-1 and TRBJ2-3; D uncertain. Trimming removed 11 bases at V and 4 bases at J, with 10 bases between. CDR1 is MNHNS, CDR2 SASEGT, per germline. The CDR3 runs to 11 residues. Here the CDR3 DNA reads TGTGCCTCGACCAGAGCAGATACGCAGTATTTT. Amino acid sequence: CASTRADTQYF.

This chain links TRBV20-1 with TRBJ2-7, with D possibly matching TRBD1 (6 bases). This CDR3 has 14 residues. Germline V gene data show CDR1 as DFQATT and CDR2 as SNEGSKA (reference sequence). V gave up 0 bases and J gave up 1 base, with 10 bases separating them. The chain's CDR3 is CSARDSGQSYEQYF. In DNA form, the CDR3 reads TGCAGTGCTAGAGATAGTGGACAGTCCTACGAGCAGTACTTC.

This clonotype was recorded at least ten times. The chain carries TRBV7-2 and TRBJ2-7; unclear D gene. The length of the CDR3 is 14 residues. V lost 4 bases to trimming and J lost 2 bases, with 12 bases between them. Germline V gene lookup returns CDR1 SGHTA and CDR2 FQGNSA. The CDR3 DNA reads as TGTGCCAGCAGCTCCTTCCAAGCAACCTACGAGCAGTACTTC. Protein: CASSSFQATYEQYF.

The chain links TRBV12-3 or TRBV12-4 to TRBJ2-7; 10 bases agree with TRBD2. There are 13 residues in the CDR3. The V gene end was trimmed by 4 bases and the J gene end by 8 bases; junction bases not matched to a gene: 5. CDR3 loop: CASSSAGGLQQYF. CDR3 coding DNA: TGTGCCAGCAGTTCAGCGGGAGGGCTCCAGCAGTACTTC.

This clonotype occurred a few times. V gene TRBV6-2 or TRBV6-3 combines with J gene TRBJ2-2, with TRBD1 matching over 7 bases. Trimming took 3 bases from V and 5 from J; bases not matched to a gene: 9. The CDR3 has 16 residues. CDR1 MNHEY and CDR2 SVGEGT come from the germline V gene. DNA of the CDR3: TGTGCCAGCAGTTATCAAGCACCAGGGGGTACCGGGGAGCTGTTTTTT. It encodes CASSYQAPGGTGELFF.